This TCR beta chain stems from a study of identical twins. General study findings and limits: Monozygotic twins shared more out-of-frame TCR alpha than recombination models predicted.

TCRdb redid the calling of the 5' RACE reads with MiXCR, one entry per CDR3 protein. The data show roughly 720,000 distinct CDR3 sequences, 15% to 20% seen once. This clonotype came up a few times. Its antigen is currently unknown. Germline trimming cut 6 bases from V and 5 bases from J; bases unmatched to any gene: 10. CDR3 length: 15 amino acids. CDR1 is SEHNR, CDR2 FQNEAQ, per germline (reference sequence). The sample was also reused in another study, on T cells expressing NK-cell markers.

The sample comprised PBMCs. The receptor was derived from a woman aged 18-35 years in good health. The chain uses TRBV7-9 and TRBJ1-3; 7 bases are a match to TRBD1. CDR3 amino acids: CASSSGTVERNTIYF. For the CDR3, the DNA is TGTGCCAGCAGTTCCGGGACAGTTGAACGAAACACCATATATTTT.